The sequence of this T cell receptor beta chain was determined in a study of T cell responses to AZD1222 COVID-19 vaccine (dated by TCRdb to the early 2020s). Regarding the research as a whole: A total of 233 trial participants underwent TCR sequencing, of whom some 200 had received two doses of AZD1222 and 26 had received two doses of the MenACWY control vaccine. Trial participants were enrolled by age into subgroups of 18-55, 56-69 and 70-plus years, and roughly 150, 30 and 60 TCR-sequenced participants, respectively, were included in these subgroups. Points the paper makes about the study in general: Because no day 14 peak-response samples were available, repertoires were characterized only after the peak T cell response. A significant rise in spike-specific TCR breadth and depth was observed after two AZD1222 doses relative to day 0 and relative to MenACWY recipients. The whole spike protein was spanned by vaccine-associated CD4 TCRs, and dominant responses were seen in regions 160-218 and 743-854. Conclusions about previously exposed vaccinees are limited, since just a handful of AZD1222 recipients were seropositive for SARS-CoV-2 at baseline. Nearly half of unique spike-specific TCRs reportedly recognized epitopes outside regions mutated in the B.1.351 and B.1.1.7 variants. In the small 56-69-year group, the increase in depth fell short of significance, most likely because of low power. Most participants were white British and females outnumbered males, and the authors suggested that clonal diversity may have been underestimated.

The germline V gene supplies CDR1 SGDLS and CDR2 YYNGEE. Spanning cysteine to phenylalanine, the CDR3 consists of 14 amino acids. CDR3 DNA is the only sequence kept; it has 42 bases, read in frame from the first base. V is cut back by 4 bases and J by 5 bases, with 5 bases in the junction unmatched. A remark on this clone: Its antigen target is currently unknown. No much larger clone is present one base from it, and per-base qualities are unavailable.

The time point label on this specimen signifies: about 28 days (+/-7) after the second vaccine dose. AZD1222 recipients with second doses at about 4 weeks or about 12 weeks were pooled, because spike-specific TCR depth and breadth did not differ between schedules. Samples from vaccinated people were obtained from the UK trials COV001 and COV002, which included a single-blind randomized controlled phase 2/3 trial of AZD1222 (ChAdOx1 nCoV-19) in healthy adults. For TCRbeta chain sequencing, PBMC samples were collected from trial participants at day 0 and at day 28 after the second dose. The CDR3 regions of human TCRbeta chains were analyzed by immunosequencing. The published analysis was carried out like this. Repertoire TCRs were matched against a reference library of SARS-CoV-2-specific TCRs generated with the MIRA antigen-specificity platform. Breadth was defined as the fraction of unique TCRs that were SARS-CoV-2-associated. Depth was defined as the fraction of total T cells that were SARS-CoV-2-associated. Each spike-specific TCR was assigned to its reactive spike region and to a CD4 or CD8 class using the MIRA data. Log10-transformed breadth and depth values were compared by one-way ANOVA with Sidak's multiple comparisons tests. The table was pulled from immuneACCESS by TCRdb, which kept in-frame rearrangements only. Such tables lose some clones; where checked, under half of the loss comes from unresolved V genes, and the rest has no known cause. V and J calls and clone size come straight from that table; D and trimming were deduced from the DNA. Across this sample there are fewer than 150,000 clones, with around 94% seen only once. The ten largest clones add up to about 10% of the sample.

This chain is built from TRBV9 and TRBJ2-7; a stretch of 11 junction bases matches TRBD2. The sample in question was peripheral blood, obtained 28 days after the second AZD1222 dose. This clonotype was sampled from an adult who received the AZD1222 COVID-19 vaccine. The CDR3 corresponds to CASSISGRANEQYF. The sequenced DNA is TGTGCCAGCAGCATTAGCGGGAGGGCGAACGAGCAGTACTTC.